Listed here is a single T cell receptor (beta chain). The record originates from a study of glioma-infiltrating T cells after dendritic cell vaccination. Sequencing used immunoSEQ multiplex PCR; TCRdb keeps in-frame clones, though not all of them. Altogether about 92,000 clones are present, 86% being singletons, with the ten largest covering roughly 14%. Germline V gene sequence: CDR1 SGHNT, CDR2 YYREEE (reference sequence). The CDR3 runs 15 residues. The germline V and J ends were trimmed by 0 bases and 5 bases, with 12 bases remaining between them. The J gene is TRBJ1-3, the V gene TRBV5-4, with a weak D call TRBD1 (6 bases). The material sequenced was blood, taken before dendritic cell vaccination. This receptor was identified in a human donor with glioblastoma. Here the CDR3 reads CASSLAGDKRNTIYF. CDR3 nucleotide sequence: TGTGCCAGCAGCTTGGCCGGGGACAAGAGAAACACCATATATTTT.